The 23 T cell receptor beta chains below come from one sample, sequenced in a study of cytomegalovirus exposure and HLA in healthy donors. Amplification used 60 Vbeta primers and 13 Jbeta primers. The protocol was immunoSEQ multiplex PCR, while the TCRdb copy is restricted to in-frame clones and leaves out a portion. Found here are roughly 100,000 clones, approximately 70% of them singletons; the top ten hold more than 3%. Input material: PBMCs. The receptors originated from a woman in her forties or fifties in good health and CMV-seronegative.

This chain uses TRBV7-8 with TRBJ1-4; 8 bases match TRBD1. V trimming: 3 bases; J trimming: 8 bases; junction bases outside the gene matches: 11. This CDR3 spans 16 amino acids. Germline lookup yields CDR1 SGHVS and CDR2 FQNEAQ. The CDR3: CASSFARTGSPEKLFF. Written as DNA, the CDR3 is TGTGCCAGCAGCTTCGCGAGGACAGGGAGCCCGGAAAAACTGTTTTTT.

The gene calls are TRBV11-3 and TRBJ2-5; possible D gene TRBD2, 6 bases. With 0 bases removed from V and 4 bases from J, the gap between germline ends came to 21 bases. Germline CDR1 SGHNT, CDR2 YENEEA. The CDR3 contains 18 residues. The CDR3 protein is CASSLEAGGSVVAETQYF. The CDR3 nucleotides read TGTGCCAGCAGCTTAGAGGCCGGAGGGAGCGTCGTTGCAGAGACCCAGTACTTC.

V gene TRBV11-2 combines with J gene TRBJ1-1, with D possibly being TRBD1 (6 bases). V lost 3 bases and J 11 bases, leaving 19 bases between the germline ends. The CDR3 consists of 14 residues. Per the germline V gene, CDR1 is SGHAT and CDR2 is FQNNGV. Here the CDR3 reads CASSFSEGAGGAFF. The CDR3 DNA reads TGTGCCAGCAGCTTTTCAGAAGGTGCGGGGGGCGCTTTCTTT.

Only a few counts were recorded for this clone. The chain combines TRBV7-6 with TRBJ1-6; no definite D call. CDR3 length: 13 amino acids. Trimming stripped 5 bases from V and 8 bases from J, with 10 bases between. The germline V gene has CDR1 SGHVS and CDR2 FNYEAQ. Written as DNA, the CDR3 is TGTGCCAGCAGCGCCTACACAGATTCACCCCTCCACTTT. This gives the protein CASSAYTDSPLHF.

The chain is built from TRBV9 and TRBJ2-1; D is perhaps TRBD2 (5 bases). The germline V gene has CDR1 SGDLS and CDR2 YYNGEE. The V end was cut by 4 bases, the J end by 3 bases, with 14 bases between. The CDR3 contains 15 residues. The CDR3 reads CASSIGINLYNEQFF. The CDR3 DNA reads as TGTGCCAGCAGCATCGGGATCAACCTCTACAATGAGCAGTTCTTC.

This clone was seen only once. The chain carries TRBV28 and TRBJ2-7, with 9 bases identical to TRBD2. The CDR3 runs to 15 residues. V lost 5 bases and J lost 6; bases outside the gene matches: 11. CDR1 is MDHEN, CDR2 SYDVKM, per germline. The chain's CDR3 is CASSVPVAGAAEQYF. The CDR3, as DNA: TGTGCCAGCAGTGTCCCGGTAGCGGGAGCAGCCGAGCAGTACTTC.

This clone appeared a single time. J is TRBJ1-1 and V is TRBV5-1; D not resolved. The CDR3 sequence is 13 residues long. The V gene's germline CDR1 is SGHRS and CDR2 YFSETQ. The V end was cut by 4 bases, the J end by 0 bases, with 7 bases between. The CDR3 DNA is TGCGCCAGCAGCGACCAGGTGAACACTGAAGCTTTCTTT. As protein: CASSDQVNTEAFF.

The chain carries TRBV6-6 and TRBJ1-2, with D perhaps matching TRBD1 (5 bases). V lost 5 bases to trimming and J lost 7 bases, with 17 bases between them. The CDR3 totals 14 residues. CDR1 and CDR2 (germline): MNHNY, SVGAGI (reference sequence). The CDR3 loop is CASSPTTLTVGYTF. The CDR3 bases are TGTGCCAGCAGTCCAACCACCCTGACAGTTGGCTACACCTTC.

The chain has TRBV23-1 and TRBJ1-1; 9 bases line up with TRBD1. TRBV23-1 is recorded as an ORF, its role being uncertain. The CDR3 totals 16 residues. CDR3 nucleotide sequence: TGCGCAAACTGTCCACAGGGGGCTCTGGCGAACACTGAAGCTTTCTTT. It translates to CANCPQGALANTEAFF.

The CDR3 is CASSESELIYYEQYF. The CDR3 region has the DNA TGTGCCAGCAGTGAATCGGAGCTGATCTACTACGAGCAGTACTTC. The chain recombines TRBV2 with TRBJ2-7; D call uncertain. V was cut by 2 bases and J by 3 bases, with 14 bases left in between. CDR3 length equals 15 residues. CDR1 SNHLY and CDR2 FYNNEI come from the germline V gene.

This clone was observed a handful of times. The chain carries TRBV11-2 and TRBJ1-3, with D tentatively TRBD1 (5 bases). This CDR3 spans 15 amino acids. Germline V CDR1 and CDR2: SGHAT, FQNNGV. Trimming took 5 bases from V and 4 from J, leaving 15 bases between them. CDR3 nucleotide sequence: TGTGCCAGCAGCAGAACAGGCGGTGCAGGAAACACCATATATTTT. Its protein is CASSRTGGAGNTIYF.

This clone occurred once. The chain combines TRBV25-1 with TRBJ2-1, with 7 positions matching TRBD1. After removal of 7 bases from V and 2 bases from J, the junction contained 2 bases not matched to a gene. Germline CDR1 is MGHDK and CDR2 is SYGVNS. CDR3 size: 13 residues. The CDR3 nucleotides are TGTGCCAGCAATGACAGGGCCTACAATGAGCAGTTCTTC. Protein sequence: CASNDRAYNEQFF.

The CDR3 loop reads CASSQDITGTGELFF. CDR3 bases: TGTGCCAGCAGCCAAGATATCACAGGGACGGGGGAGCTGTTTTTT. V gene TRBV4-2 combines with J gene TRBJ2-2, with D maybe TRBD1 (6 bases). This CDR3 is 15 amino acids long. Germline assignment: CDR1 LGHNA and CDR2 YNFKEQ. V was cut by 0 bases and J by 8 bases, with 13 bases left in between.

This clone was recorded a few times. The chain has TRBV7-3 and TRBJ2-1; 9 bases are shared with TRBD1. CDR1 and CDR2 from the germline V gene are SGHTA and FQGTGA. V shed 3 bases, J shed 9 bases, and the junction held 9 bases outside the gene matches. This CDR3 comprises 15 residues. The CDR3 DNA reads TGTGCCAGCAGCTTCACAGGGGGCCTACAATCTGAGCAGTTCTTC. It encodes CASSFTGGLQSEQFF.

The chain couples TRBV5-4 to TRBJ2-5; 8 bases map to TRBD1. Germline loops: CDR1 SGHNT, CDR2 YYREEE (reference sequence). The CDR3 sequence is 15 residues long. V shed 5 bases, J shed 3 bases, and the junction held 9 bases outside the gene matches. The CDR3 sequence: CASSLGHRGEETQYF. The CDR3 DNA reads TGTGCCAGCAGTCTCGGACACAGGGGGGAAGAGACCCAGTACTTC.

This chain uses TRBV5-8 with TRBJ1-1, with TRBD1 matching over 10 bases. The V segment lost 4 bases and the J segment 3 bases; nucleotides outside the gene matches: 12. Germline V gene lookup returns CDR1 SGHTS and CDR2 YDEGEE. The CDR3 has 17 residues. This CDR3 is CASSPPGQGRGYTEAFF. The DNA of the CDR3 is TGTGCCAGCAGCCCCCCGGGACAGGGGCGGGGGTACACTGAAGCTTTCTTT.

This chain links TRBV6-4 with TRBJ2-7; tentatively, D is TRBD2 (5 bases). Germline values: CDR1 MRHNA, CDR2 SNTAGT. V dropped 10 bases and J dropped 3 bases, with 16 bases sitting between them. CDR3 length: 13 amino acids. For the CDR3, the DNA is TGTGCCATCCCGGGTTCCGGGATCTACGAGCAGTACTTC. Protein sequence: CAIPGSGIYEQYF.

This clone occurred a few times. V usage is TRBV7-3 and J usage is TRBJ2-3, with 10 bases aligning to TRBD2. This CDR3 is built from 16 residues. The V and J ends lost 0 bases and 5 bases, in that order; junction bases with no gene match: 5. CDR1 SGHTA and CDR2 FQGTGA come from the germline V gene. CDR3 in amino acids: CASSLTSGRRGDTQYF. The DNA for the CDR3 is TGTGCCAGCAGCTTAACTAGCGGGAGGCGTGGAGATACGCAGTATTTT.

DNA of the CDR3: TGTGCCATCAGTGAGCGACCCCAGGGACTAGCGGGAGGCACAGATACGCAGTATTTT. It specifies CAISERPQGLAGGTDTQYF. The V gene is TRBV10-3, the J gene TRBJ2-3; 14 positions agree with TRBD2. After removal of 2 bases from V and 1 base from J, the junction contained 8 bases not matched to a gene. CDR1 is ENHRY, CDR2 SYGVKD, per germline. The CDR3 runs to 19 residues.

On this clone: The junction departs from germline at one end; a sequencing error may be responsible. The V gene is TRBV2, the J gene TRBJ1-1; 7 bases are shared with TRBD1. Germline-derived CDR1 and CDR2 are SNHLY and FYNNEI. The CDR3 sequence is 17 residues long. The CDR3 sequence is CVSSGAGTVFLNTEAFF. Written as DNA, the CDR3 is TGTGTCAGCAGTGGAGCCGGGACAGTCTTTTTGAACACTGAAGCTTTCTTT.

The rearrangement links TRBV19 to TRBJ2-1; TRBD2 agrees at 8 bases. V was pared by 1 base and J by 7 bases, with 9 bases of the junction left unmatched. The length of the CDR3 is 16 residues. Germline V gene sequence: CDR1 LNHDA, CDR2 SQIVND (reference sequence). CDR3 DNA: TGTGCCAGTAGTATAGGGACCGGGACTAGAGGAAATGAGCAGTTCTTC. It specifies CASSIGTGTRGNEQFF.

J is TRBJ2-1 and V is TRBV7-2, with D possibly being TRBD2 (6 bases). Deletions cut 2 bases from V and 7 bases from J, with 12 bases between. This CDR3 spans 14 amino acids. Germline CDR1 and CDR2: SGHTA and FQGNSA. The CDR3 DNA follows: TGTGCCAGCAGCTTATTAGCGGAGTTAAATGAGCAGTTCTTC. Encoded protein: CASSLLAELNEQFF.

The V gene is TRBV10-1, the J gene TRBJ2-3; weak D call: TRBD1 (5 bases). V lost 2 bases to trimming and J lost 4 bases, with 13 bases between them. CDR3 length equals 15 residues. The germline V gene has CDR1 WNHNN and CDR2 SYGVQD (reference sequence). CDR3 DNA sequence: TGCGCCAGCAGTGAGATCCAGGGCGCCCCAGATACGCAGTATTTT. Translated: CASSEIQGAPDTQYF.